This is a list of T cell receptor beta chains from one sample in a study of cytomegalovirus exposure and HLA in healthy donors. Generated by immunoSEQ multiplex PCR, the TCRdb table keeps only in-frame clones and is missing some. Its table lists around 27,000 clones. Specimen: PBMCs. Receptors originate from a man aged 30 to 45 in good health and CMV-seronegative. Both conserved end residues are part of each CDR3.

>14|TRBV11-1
CASSWRQGNTEAFF
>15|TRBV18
CASSDAGAGSYEQYF
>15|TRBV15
CASSTSGSPYNEQFF
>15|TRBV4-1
CASSQEHLPSYEQYF
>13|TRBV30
CAWSVADNSPLHF
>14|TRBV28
CASSGQGSTGELFF
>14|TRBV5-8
CASSSTGGLQPQHF
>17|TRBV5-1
CASRRKASGSYADTQYF
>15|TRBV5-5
CASSTGHGNNEKLFF
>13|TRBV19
CASSIDRGGELFF
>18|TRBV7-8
CASSLAMGGGLSTDTQYF
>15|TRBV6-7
CASSSTGKSGNTIYF